This TCR beta chain was identified in a study of blood T cells in healthy people across ages. Overall study results and limits: Significant beta diversity loss was already apparent by age approximately 37, declining roughly linearly.

This clonotype was counted ten times or more. No antigen is known for it. Germline V gives CDR1 SGHTA, CDR2 FQGNSA. The CDR3 covers 12 residues. V was shortened by 5 bases and J by 0 bases, with 3 bases between the two germline ends. For the second PCR, which ran for roughly 6 to 11 cycles, a sample-barcoded 5' primer and a J-beta primer mix were used. Individual samples furnished no less than 3 million CDR3-containing paired-end reads apiece. MiXCR, run by TCRdb on the 5' RACE reads, gives a single entry per CDR3 protein. Of 1.5 million or so distinct CDR3 sequences in the sample, roughly 43% are singletons; the top ten hold roughly 3.7%.

The V gene is TRBV7-2, the J gene TRBJ2-3; D call uncertain. The clonotype was recovered from a woman younger than 30 in good health. Sequencing input: blood. CDR3 nucleotide sequence: TGTGCCAGCAGCGCTAGCACAGATACGCAGTATTTT. It encodes CASSASTDTQYF. Variable domain in full (rest from reference TRBV7-2 and TRBJ2-3): GAGVSQSPSNKVTEKGKDVELRCDPISGHTALYWYRQSLGQGLEFLIYFQGNSAPDKSGLPSDRFSAERTGGSVSTLTIQRTQQEDSAVYLCASSASTDTQYFGPGTRLTVL.